Below are 8 T cell receptor beta chains sequenced from a single sample in a study of T cell repertoires in cytomegalovirus infection. MiXCR, run by TCRdb on the reads, gives a single entry per CDR3 protein. This table holds 200,000 to 300,000 distinct CDR3 sequences, 9.1% found once. Sequencing used PBMCs. All receptors come from a human donor in good health (CMV status not recorded). Some clones in this sample may be carry-over from other donors' samples.

This clonotype occurred many times. The gene calls are TRBV20-1 and TRBJ2-7; D assignment may be TRBD1 or TRBD2 (6 bases each). Trimming removed 3 bases at V and 3 bases at J, with 15 bases between. CDR1 DFQATT and CDR2 SNEGSKA come from the germline V gene (reference sequence). The length of the CDR3 is 14 residues. The CDR3 loop is CSASLTGANYEQYF. CDR3 coding DNA: TGCAGTGCTAGTTTGACGGGGGCCAACTACGAGCAGTACTTC.

The J gene is TRBJ2-7, the V gene TRBV20-1; D may be TRBD1 (6 bases). The germline V gene has CDR1 DFQATT and CDR2 SNEGSKA (reference sequence). With 5 bases removed from V and 11 bases from J, the gap between germline ends came to 19 bases. The CDR3 consists of 12 residues. The CDR3 spells CSAGGRGSVEYF. CDR3 nucleotides: TGCAGTGCTGGAGGAAGGGGGTCGGTCGAGTACTTC.

The rearrangement uses TRBV24-1 and TRBJ2-3; 9 nucleotides align to TRBD1. V was clipped by 4 bases and J by 9 bases; unmatched bases: 4. There are 13 residues in the CDR3. CDR1 KGHDR and CDR2 SFDVKD come from the germline V gene. CDR3 sequence (DNA): TGTGCCACCAGTGACCCTACAGGGGGCACGCAGTATTTT. It is translated as CATSDPTGGTQYF.

This chain uses TRBV24-1 with TRBJ1-5; no definite D call. CDR3 length: 14 residues. V lost 8 bases, J lost 3 bases, and 13 bases lay in between. Germline values: CDR1 KGHDR, CDR2 SFDVKD. The DNA for the CDR3 is TGTGCCACCAAGTCTTTGTTCGTCAATCAGCCCCAGCATTTT. The encoded protein is CATKSLFVNQPQHF.

In this sample, this clonotype turned up many times. The V and J genes are TRBV7-7 and TRBJ1-2, with D unclear. The germline CDR1 and CDR2 sequences are SSHAT and FNYEAQ (reference sequence). CDR3 size: 14 residues. The V end lost 4 bases, the J end lost 5 bases, and 14 bases lay between the germline ends. The CDR3 DNA is TGTGCCAGCAGCTCCGAGTCCAGGAGTTATGGCTACACCTTC. It translates to CASSSESRSYGYTF.

This clonotype was detected only a few times. The chain combines TRBV6-6 with TRBJ1-2; D not certain. The CDR3 runs 12 residues. V lost 5 bases, J lost 4 bases, and 8 bases lay in between. Germline CDR1 reads MNHNY; CDR2 reads SVGAGI (reference sequence). CDR3 in amino acids: CASSPSTYGYTF. The CDR3 coding sequence is TGTGCCAGCAGTCCCAGTACCTATGGCTACACCTTC.

The V call is TRBV28, the J call TRBJ1-2, with unresolved D. Trimming removed 1 base at V and 8 bases at J, with 8 bases between. Germline CDR1 is MDHEN and CDR2 is SYDVKM. This CDR3 is built from 12 residues. CDR3 region: CASSLYKTGYTF. Written as DNA, the CDR3 is TGTGCCAGCAGTTTATACAAGACAGGCTACACCTTC.

The chain employs TRBV24-1 and TRBJ2-2, with a weak D call TRBD1 (6 bases). This CDR3 has 17 amino acids. Per germline, CDR1 KGHDR and CDR2 SFDVKD. Trimming removed 2 bases from V and 4 bases from J, with 16 bases in between. CDR3 protein: CATSDSGAGAFTGELFF. CDR3 bases: TGTGCCACCAGTGATTCGGGCGCAGGGGCCTTCACCGGGGAGCTGTTTTTT.